A selection of T cell receptor beta chains follows, all from one sample in a study of blood T cells in healthy people across ages. A single record per CDR3 protein comes from TCRdb applying MiXCR to the 5' RACE reads. This table holds 1.5 million to 1.8 million distinct CDR3 sequences, about 42% found once. The source material was blood. The origin of the receptors is a woman younger than 35 in good health. CDR3s include the opening cysteine and the closing phenylalanine or tryptophan. The order of the fields is V gene, CDR3 protein.

TRBV20-1	CSASVGHVTDTQYF
TRBV6-2/TRBV6-3	CASSQNRALNNSPLHF
TRBV12-5	CASGSIRTGQETQYF
TRBV12-3/TRBV12-4	CASSIGTSLFYNEQYF
TRBV12-3/TRBV12-4	CASRRTGIQPQHF
TRBV4-3	CASSQDRGPSWREQFF
TRBV20-1	CSASRDRVNTGELFF
TRBV7-2	CASSLDLRNEQFF
TRBV6-1	CASSSGTQEVIYF
TRBV4-3	CASSQGALITGNEKLFF
TRBV20-1	CSASDDPNSDTQYF
TRBV20-1	CSALEGLASEQFF
TRBV28	CASSVGDREVSSNQPQHF
TRBV2	CASSGILGVEQFF
TRBV6-6	CASRVDSNYGYTF
TRBV28	CASSTDRVQFF
TRBV6-2/TRBV6-3	CASSYLDSYQPQHF
TRBV20-1	CSARAGGHQPQHF
TRBV10-3	CASRDVYNSPLHF
TRBV7-9	CASSPPEAYEQYF
TRBV4-2	CASSLLGTSSGYEQYF
TRBV27	CASSLDRDRGEAFF
TRBV18	CASSPSRVNTDTQYF
TRBV6-5	CASSYERVGEQYF
TRBV7-9	CASSSSSASSGNTIYF
TRBV7-2	CASSLGLGPYNSPLHF
TRBV29-1	CSVDAGNYGYTF
TRBV29-1	CSVVGGQGDWGTEAFF
TRBV5-1	CASSLAAGEHGYTF
TRBV19	CASRLDGSSTDTQYF
TRBV20-1	CSARDQGGADTQYF
TRBV12-3/TRBV12-4	CASSFTGMVQYF
TRBV7-6	CASNLEAGSYNERFF
TRBV7-3	CASSLGRRLVSTDTQYF
TRBV7-2	CASSWRQGGTDTQYF
TRBV5-6	CASSPDDGGDTEAFF
TRBV6-6	CASSPTGGEKLFF
TRBV25-1	CASSESVGAGGELFF
TRBV15	CATSDREGLYYGYTF
TRBV9	CASTSRGGTVSYNEQFF
TRBV7-9	CASSTTFRAGGRGDTQYF
TRBV7-2	CASSSLSLSYEQYF
TRBV7-9	CASSFDGVGHEQYF
TRBV3-1	CASSLRWAQYGYTF
TRBV24-1	CATSAWRDRTNTQYF
TRBV20-1	CSARIPNEQFF
TRBV2	CASIRYGQYF
TRBV6-1	CASRTNLILAGNQETQFF
TRBV25-1	CASATGGSFDGYTF
TRBV25-1	CASTPGRETQYF
TRBV7-2	CASSPTGPQETQYF